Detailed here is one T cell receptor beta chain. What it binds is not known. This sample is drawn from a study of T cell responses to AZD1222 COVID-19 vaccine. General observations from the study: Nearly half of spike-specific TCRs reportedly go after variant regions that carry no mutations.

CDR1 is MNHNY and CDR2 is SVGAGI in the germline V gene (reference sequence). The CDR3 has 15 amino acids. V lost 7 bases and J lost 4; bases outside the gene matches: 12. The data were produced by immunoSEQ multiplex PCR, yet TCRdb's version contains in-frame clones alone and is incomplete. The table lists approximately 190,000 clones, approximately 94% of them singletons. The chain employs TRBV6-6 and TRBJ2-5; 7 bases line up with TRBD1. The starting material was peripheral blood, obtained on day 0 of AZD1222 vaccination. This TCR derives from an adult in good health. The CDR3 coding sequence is TGTGCCAGCAACTTAGCCTTACAGGGGCGAGAGACCCAGTACTTC. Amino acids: CASNLALQGRETQYF.